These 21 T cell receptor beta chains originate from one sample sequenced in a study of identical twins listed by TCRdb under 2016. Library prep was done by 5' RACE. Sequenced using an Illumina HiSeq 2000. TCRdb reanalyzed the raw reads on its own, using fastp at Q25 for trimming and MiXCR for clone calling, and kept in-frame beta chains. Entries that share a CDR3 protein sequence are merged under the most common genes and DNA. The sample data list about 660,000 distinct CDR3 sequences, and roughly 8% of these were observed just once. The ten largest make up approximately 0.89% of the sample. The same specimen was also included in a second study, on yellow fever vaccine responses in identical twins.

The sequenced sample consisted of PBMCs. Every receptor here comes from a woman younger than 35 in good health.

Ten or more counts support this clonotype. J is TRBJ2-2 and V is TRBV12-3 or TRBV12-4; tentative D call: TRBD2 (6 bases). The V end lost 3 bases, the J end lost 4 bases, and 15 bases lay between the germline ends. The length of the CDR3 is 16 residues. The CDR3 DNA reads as TGTGCCAGCAGTTTCCCCGGGATCGGGAGCACCGGGGAGCTGTTTTTT. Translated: CASSFPGIGSTGELFF.

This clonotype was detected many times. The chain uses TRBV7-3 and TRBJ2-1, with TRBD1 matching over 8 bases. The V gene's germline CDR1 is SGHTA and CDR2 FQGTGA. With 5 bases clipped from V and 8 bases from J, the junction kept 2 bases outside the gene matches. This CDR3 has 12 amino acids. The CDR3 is CASSQQGDEQFF. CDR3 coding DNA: TGTGCCAGCAGCCAACAGGGGGATGAGCAGTTCTTC.

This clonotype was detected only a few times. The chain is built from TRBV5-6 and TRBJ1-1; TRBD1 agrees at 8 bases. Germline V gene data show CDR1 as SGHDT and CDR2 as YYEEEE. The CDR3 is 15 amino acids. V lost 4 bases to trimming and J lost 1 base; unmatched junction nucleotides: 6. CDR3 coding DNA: TGTGCCAGCAGCCCTGACAGGGGTTCGAACACTGAAGCTTTCTTT. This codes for CASSPDRGSNTEAFF.

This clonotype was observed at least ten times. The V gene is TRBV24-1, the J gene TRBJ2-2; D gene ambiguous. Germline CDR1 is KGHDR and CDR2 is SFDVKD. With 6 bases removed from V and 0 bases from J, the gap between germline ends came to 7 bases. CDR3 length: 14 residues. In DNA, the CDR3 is TGTGCCACCAGTCCTTCCGCGAACACCGGGGAGCTGTTTTTT. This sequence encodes CATSPSANTGELFF.

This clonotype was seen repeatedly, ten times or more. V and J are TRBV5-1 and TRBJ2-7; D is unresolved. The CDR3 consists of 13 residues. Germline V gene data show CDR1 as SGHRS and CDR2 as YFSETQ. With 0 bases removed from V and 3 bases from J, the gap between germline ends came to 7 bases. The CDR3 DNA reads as TGCGCCAGCAGCTTGGAACAGTTCTACGAGCAGTACTTC. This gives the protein CASSLEQFYEQYF.

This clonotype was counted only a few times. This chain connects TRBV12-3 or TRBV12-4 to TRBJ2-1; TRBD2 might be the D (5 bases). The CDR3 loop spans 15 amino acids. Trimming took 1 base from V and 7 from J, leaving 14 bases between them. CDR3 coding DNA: TGTGCCAGCAGTTTAGGAAACGTAGGGAGAAATGAGCAGTTCTTC. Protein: CASSLGNVGRNEQFF.

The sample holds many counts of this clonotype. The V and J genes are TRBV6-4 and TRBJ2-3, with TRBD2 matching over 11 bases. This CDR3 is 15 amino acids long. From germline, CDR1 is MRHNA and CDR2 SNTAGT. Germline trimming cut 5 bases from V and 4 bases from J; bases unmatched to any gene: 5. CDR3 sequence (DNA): TGTGCCAGCAGTAAGACTAGCGGGGACTCAGATACGCAGTATTTT. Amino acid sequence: CASSKTSGDSDTQYF.

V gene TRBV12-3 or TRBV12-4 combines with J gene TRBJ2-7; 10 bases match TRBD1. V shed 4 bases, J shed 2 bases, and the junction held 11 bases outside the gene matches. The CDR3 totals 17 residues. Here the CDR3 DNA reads TGTGCCAGCAGTTCAATTGCTGGGACAGGGGAGGCCTACGAGCAGTACTTC. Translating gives CASSSIAGTGEAYEQYF.

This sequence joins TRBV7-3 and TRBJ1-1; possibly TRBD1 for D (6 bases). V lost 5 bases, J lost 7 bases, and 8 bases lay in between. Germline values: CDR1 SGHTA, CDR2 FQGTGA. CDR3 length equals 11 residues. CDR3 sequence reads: CASSGGLEAFF. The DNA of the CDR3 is TGTGCCAGCAGCGGGGGCCTTGAAGCTTTCTTT.

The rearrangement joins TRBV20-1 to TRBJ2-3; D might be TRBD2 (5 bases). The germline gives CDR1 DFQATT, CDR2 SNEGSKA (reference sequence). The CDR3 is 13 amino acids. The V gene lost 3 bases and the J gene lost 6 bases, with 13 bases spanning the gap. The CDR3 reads CSARDGVLDTQYF. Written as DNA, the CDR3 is TGCAGTGCTAGGGACGGGGTTCTGGATACGCAGTATTTT.

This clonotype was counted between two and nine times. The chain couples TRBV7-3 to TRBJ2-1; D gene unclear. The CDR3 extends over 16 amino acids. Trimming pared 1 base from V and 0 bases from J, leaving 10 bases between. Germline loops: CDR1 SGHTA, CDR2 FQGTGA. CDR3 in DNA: TGTGCCAGCAGCTTAATATCTGAAAGCTCCTACAATGAGCAGTTCTTC. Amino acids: CASSLISESSYNEQFF.

This CDR3 is CASSRVGLNRVEQYF. The CDR3 coding sequence is TGTGCCAGCAGTCGTGTTGGCTTAAACAGGGTCGAGCAGTACTTC. The chain joins TRBV2 to TRBJ2-7; D might be TRBD1 (6 bases). CDR1 is SNHLY, CDR2 FYNNEI, per germline. This CDR3 has 15 residues. V lost 5 bases to trimming and J lost 6 bases, with 20 bases between them.

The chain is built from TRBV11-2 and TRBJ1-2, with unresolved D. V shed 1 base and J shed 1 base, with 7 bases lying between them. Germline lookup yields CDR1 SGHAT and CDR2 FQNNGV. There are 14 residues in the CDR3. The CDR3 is CASSLGRINYGYTF. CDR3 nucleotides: TGTGCCAGCAGCTTAGGACGGATTAACTATGGCTACACCTTC.

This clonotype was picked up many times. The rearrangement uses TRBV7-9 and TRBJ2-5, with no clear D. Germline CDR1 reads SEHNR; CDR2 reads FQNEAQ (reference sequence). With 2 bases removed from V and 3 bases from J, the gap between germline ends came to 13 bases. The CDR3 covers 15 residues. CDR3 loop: CASSLKFGLEETQYF. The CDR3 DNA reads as TGTGCCAGCAGCTTAAAGTTCGGCCTAGAAGAGACCCAGTACTTC.

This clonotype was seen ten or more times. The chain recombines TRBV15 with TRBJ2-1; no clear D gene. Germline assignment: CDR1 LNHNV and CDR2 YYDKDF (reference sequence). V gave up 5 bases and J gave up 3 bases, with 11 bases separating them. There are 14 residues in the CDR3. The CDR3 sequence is CATSPGTDYNEQFF. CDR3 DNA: TGTGCCACCAGCCCTGGCACAGACTACAATGAGCAGTTCTTC.

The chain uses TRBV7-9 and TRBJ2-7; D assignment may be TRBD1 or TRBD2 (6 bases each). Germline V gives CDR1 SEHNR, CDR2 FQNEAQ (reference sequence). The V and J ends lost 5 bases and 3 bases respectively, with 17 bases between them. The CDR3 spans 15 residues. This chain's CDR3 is CASSVEGGLGYEQYF. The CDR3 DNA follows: TGTGCCAGCAGCGTCGAGGGGGGATTGGGCTACGAGCAGTACTTC.

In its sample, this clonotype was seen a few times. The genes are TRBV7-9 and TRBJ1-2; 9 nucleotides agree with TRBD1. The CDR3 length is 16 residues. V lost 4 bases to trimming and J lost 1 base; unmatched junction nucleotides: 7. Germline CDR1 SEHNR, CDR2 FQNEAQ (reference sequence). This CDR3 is CASSSGTGRSNYGYTF. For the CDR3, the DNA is TGTGCCAGCAGCTCAGGGACAGGGCGAAGTAACTATGGCTACACCTTC.

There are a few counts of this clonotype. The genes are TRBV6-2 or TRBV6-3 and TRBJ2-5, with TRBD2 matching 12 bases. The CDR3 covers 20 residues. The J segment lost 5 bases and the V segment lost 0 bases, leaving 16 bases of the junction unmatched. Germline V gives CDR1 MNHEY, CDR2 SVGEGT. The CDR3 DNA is TGTGCCAGCAGTTACTCAGGACTAGCGGGGCGCCGAACAAGTCTGGAGACCCAGTACTTC. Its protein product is CASSYSGLAGRRTSLETQYF.

The CDR3 DNA reads as TGTGCCAGCAGCCCACGGACCCTGATTGCCCACAGCCCCTACGAGCAGTACTTC. Encoded protein: CASSPRTLIAHSPYEQYF. The chain joins TRBV7-8 to TRBJ2-7, with D uncertain. The CDR3 length is 18 residues. V gave up 5 bases and J gave up 2 bases, with 25 bases separating them. The germline V gene encodes CDR1 SGHVS and CDR2 FQNEAQ.

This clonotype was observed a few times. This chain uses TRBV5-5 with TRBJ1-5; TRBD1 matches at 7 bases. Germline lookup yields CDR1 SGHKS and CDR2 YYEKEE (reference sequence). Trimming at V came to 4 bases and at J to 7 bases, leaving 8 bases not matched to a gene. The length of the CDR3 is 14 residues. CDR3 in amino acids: CASSPTGIGQPQHF. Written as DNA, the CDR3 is TGTGCCAGCAGCCCGACAGGGATCGGCCAGCCCCAGCATTTT.

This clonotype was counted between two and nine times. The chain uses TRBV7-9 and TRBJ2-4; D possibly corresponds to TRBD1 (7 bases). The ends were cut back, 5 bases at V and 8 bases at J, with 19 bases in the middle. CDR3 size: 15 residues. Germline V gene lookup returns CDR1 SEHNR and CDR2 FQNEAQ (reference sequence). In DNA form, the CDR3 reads TGTGCCAGCAGCCCACTCCAGGGGGGCGAGGACATTCAGTACTTC. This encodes CASSPLQGGEDIQYF.